This paragraph reports one T cell receptor beta chain. What it binds is unknown. These data belong to a study of T-cell memory formation after mild COVID-19. General study points: Cross-reactive memory apparently joined, as some responding clones appeared in pre-infection memory.

5'RACE primed at constant segments yielded TCR alpha and TCR beta cDNA libraries bearing sample barcodes and UMIs. TCRdb fed the 5' RACE reads into MiXCR, producing one record per CDR3 protein. There are 150,000 to 200,000 distinct CDR3 sequences in the sample; more than 14% occur only once, and 12% to 15% lies in the top ten. The CDR3 sequence is 15 residues long. The V end was cut by 1 base, the J end by 3 bases, with 9 bases between. This TCR came from an adult woman who had mild COVID-19 (a few samples of this study predate the infection). Cell type and time point are not known. Material for sequencing was PBMCs or a T cell subset sorted from them (not recorded which). The V call is TRBV12-3 or TRBV12-4, the J call TRBJ2-2; possibly TRBD2 for D (6 bases). This CDR3 reads CASSLEAGYTGELFF. The CDR3 coding sequence is TGTGCCAGCAGTTTAGAAGCGGGTTACACCGGGGAGCTGTTTTTT.